These 31 T cell receptor beta chains were all obtained from the same sample, sequenced in a study of glioma-infiltrating T cells after dendritic cell vaccination. Here immunoSEQ multiplex PCR was the method, and the copy in TCRdb shows in-frame clones only, minus some. The sample includes about 38,000 clones, around four fifths of them seen just once. This specimen consisted of blood, obtained before dendritic cell vaccination. The receptors come from a human donor with glioblastoma.

The V gene is TRBV7-6, the J gene TRBJ1-1, with D possibly matching TRBD1 (6 bases). The germline V and J ends were trimmed by 4 bases and 1 base, with 13 bases remaining between them. Germline V gene lookup returns CDR1 SGHVS and CDR2 FNYEAQ. The CDR3 totals 15 residues. The CDR3 loop is CASSSGQGRNTEAFF. CDR3 coding DNA: TGTGCCAGCAGCTCCGGGCAGGGGAGGAACACTGAAGCTTTCTTT.

The chain links TRBV7-6 to TRBJ2-3, with 10 positions matching TRBD2. Germline CDR1 reads SGHVS; CDR2 reads FNYEAQ. Trimming cost V 3 bases and J 2 bases; bases outside gene matches: 11. CDR3 length equals 18 residues. The CDR3 DNA sequence: TGTGCCAGCAGCTTCCACCCGTCTAGCGGGGGAATCACAGATACGCAGTATTTT. It codes for CASSFHPSSGGITDTQYF. The full variable domain, completed using reference TRBV7-6 and TRBJ2-3, is GAGVSQSPRYKVTKRGQDVALRCDPISGHVSLYWYRQALGQGPEFLTYFNYEAQQDKSGLPNDRFSAERPEGSISTLTIQRTEQRDSAMYRCASSFHPSSGGITDTQYFGPGTRLTVL.

This chain joins TRBV9 and TRBJ1-3, with D tentatively TRBD1 (5 bases). The CDR3 has 20 amino acids. V lost 0 bases to trimming and J lost 0 bases, with 22 bases between them. In germline, CDR1 is SGDLS, CDR2 YYNGEE. CDR3: CASSVGQGPSIEDSGNTIYF. DNA for the CDR3: TGTGCCAGCAGCGTAGGTCAGGGCCCGAGCATTGAAGACTCTGGAAACACCATATATTTT.

CDR3 in DNA: TGTGCCAGTAGATTAGACAGGGGGTCTCAGCCCCAGCATTTT. Its protein product is CASRLDRGSQPQHF. This chain links TRBV19 with TRBJ1-5; TRBD1 aligns across 9 bases. The CDR3 has 14 amino acids. Germline V gene data show CDR1 as LNHDA and CDR2 as SQIVND (reference sequence). V shed 6 bases, J shed 6 bases, and the junction held 6 bases outside the gene matches.

V usage is TRBV11-3 and J usage is TRBJ2-3; D possibly corresponds to TRBD2 (6 bases). CDR1 is SGHNT and CDR2 is YENEEA in the germline V gene. V lost 5 bases and J lost 2, with 8 bases in between. The CDR3 covers 13 residues. CDR3 coding DNA: TGTGCCAGCAGCAGACTAGACACAGATACGCAGTATTTT. Its protein is CASSRLDTDTQYF. Full variable domain (missing parts from reference TRBV11-3 and TRBJ2-3): EAGVVQSPRYKIIEKKQPVAFWCNPISGHNTLYWYLQNLGQGPELLIRYENEEAVDDSQLPKDRFSAERLKGVDSTLKIQPAELGDSAVYLCASSRLDTDTQYFGPGTRLTVL.

This clone showed up just a few times. V gene TRBV27 combines with J gene TRBJ1-2; D is uncertain. V lost 6 bases, J lost 6 bases, and 14 bases lay in between. Germline CDR1 MNHEY, CDR2 SMNVEV (reference sequence). The CDR3 spans 13 residues. The CDR3 bases are TGTGCCAGCAGGTACCCTCCTCCGGATGGCTACACCTTC. This encodes CASRYPPPDGYTF.

This clone was seen a handful of times. The chain couples TRBV5-5 to TRBJ2-7; weak D call: TRBD1 (5 bases). V lost 4 bases and J lost 9, with 23 bases in between. Germline V gene sequence: CDR1 SGHKS, CDR2 YYEKEE (reference sequence). This CDR3 has 15 amino acids. CDR3 amino acids: CASSLSKVLGTGQYF. CDR3 nucleotides: TGTGCCAGCAGCCTCTCCAAGGTGCTAGGTACAGGGCAGTACTTC.

The chain is built from TRBV11-2 and TRBJ2-2; TRBD1 aligns across 9 bases. CDR3 size: 18 residues. The germline CDR1 and CDR2 sequences are SGHAT and FQNNGV. V lost 3 bases to trimming and J lost 5 bases; unmatched junction nucleotides: 13. The CDR3 sequence is CASSLDPGTGYPTGELFF. DNA for the CDR3: TGTGCCAGCAGCTTGGATCCCGGGACAGGGTATCCTACCGGGGAGCTGTTTTTT.

The chain uses TRBV30 and TRBJ1-2; 9 bases match TRBD1. With V trimmed by 8 bases and J by 5 bases, 6 bases remained unmatched. The germline V gene has CDR1 GTSNPN and CDR2 SVGIG (reference sequence). CDR3 length: 12 amino acids. The CDR3 sequence is CAGQGRYYGYTF. DNA of the CDR3: TGTGCCGGACAGGGGCGCTATTATGGCTACACCTTC.

The chain employs TRBV2 and TRBJ2-2; 9 bases are shared with TRBD1. With V trimmed by 7 bases and J by 0 bases, 9 bases remained unmatched. Per the germline V gene, CDR1 is SNHLY and CDR2 is FYNNEI. This CDR3 contains 17 residues. The chain's CDR3 is CASINSGTGTNTGELFF. For the CDR3, the DNA is TGTGCCAGCATTAATTCCGGGACAGGGACGAACACCGGGGAGCTGTTTTTT.

This sequence joins TRBV5-1 and TRBJ2-5; 8 bases align to TRBD1. The J segment lost 0 bases and the V segment lost 0 bases, leaving 13 bases of the junction unmatched. This CDR3 has 19 residues. Per the germline V gene, CDR1 is SGHRS and CDR2 is YFSETQ. The CDR3 DNA sequence: TGCGCCAGCAGCTTGGCAGGGGTCGGGACAGGCATCTACCAAGAGACCCAGTACTTC. It is translated as CASSLAGVGTGIYQETQYF. Based on the CDR3 plus reference TRBV5-1 and TRBJ2-5, the full variable domain is KAGVTQTPRYLIKTRGQQVTLSCSPISGHRSVSWYQQTPGQGLQFLFEYFSETQRNKGNFPGRFSGRQFSNSRSEMNVSTLELGDSALYLCASSLAGVGTGIYQETQYFGPGTRLLVL.

The chain carries TRBV7-3 and TRBJ2-1; TRBD2 aligns across 16 bases. The ends lost 5 bases at V and 1 base at J; junction bases unmatched: 8. This CDR3 spans 19 amino acids. Germline V lookup: CDR1 SGHTA, CDR2 FQGTGA. CDR3 nucleotide sequence: TGTGCCAGCAGCCCGACCGGGACTAGCGGGGGGGCTTCCTACAATGAGCAGTTCTTC. Protein: CASSPTGTSGGASYNEQFF.

The V and J genes are TRBV11-3 and TRBJ2-7, with TRBD1 matching over 9 bases. V shed 3 bases and J 3 bases; nucleotides not matched to a gene: 3. The CDR3 length is 14 residues. Germline-derived CDR1 and CDR2 are SGHNT and YENEEA. The CDR3 is CASSLGQGGYEQYF. DNA of the CDR3: TGTGCCAGCAGCTTGGGACAGGGAGGCTACGAGCAGTACTTC.

V and J are TRBV11-2 and TRBJ2-7; TRBD1 matches 8 bases. The CDR3 spans 13 residues. The germline V gene has CDR1 SGHAT and CDR2 FQNNGV. V shed 3 bases, J shed 6 bases, and the junction held 4 bases outside the gene matches. The CDR3, as DNA: TGTGCCAGCAGCTTTCAGGGGGCGGGCGAGCAGTACTTC. Translation: CASSFQGAGEQYF.

This chain uses TRBV5-6 with TRBJ1-1; D may be TRBD1 (6 bases). This CDR3 is built from 15 residues. Germline V gives CDR1 SGHDT, CDR2 YYEEEE. V dropped 4 bases and J dropped 1 base, with 14 bases sitting between them. The CDR3 reads CASSTEQGRNTEAFF. CDR3 DNA sequence: TGTGCCAGCAGCACCGAACAGGGAAGGAACACTGAAGCTTTCTTT.

This clone turned up a few times. The chain combines TRBV2 with TRBJ2-5; 7 nucleotides align to TRBD2. This CDR3 spans 13 amino acids. Unmatched junction bases numbered 6, after V lost 4 bases and J lost 7 bases. Germline V CDR1 and CDR2: SNHLY, FYNNEI. CDR3: CASSGGGGATQYF. CDR3 DNA: TGTGCCAGCAGTGGCGGCGGGGGAGCGACCCAGTACTTC.

This clone was picked up a small number of times. The chain joins TRBV6-1 to TRBJ1-1, with 7 bases identical to TRBD1. V shed 6 bases and J 5 bases; nucleotides not matched to a gene: 6. Germline-derived CDR1 and CDR2 are MNHNS and SASEGT. The CDR3 runs 13 residues. CDR3 in amino acids: CASSHRGSTEAFF. CDR3 nucleotides: TGTGCCAGCAGCCACAGGGGCTCTACTGAAGCTTTCTTT.

This clone was counted a few times. The genes are TRBV19 and TRBJ1-2, with TRBD1 matching 7 bases. CDR3 length equals 15 residues. Germline V gives CDR1 LNHDA, CDR2 SQIVND (reference sequence). Trimming cost V 4 bases and J 1 base; bases outside gene matches: 6. In DNA form, the CDR3 reads TGTGCCAGTAGTACCACAGGGGACCTTAACTATGGCTACACCTTC. It yields the protein CASSTTGDLNYGYTF.

The chain carries TRBV10-3 and TRBJ1-1; a weak D match, TRBD1 (6 bases). Trimming shortened V by 8 bases and J by 5 bases, and 18 bases separated the two germline ends. CDR3 length: 14 residues. Germline V gene lookup returns CDR1 ENHRY and CDR2 SYGVKD. This CDR3 is CAIQPRGAATEAFF. CDR3 DNA: TGTGCCATCCAGCCACGGGGGGCAGCTACTGAAGCTTTCTTT.

The V gene is TRBV29-1, the J gene TRBJ2-7, with a possible D match to TRBD1 (6 bases). V was pared by 4 bases and J by 7 bases, with 14 bases between. The CDR3 is 12 residues long. CDR1 SQVTM and CDR2 ANQGSEA come from the germline V gene. CDR3 nucleotide sequence: TGCAGCGTTGCCCCAGGGGTGGGAGAGCAGTACTTC. This gives the protein CSVAPGVGEQYF.

DNA for the CDR3: TGTGCCAGCAGCCCGCCTGCTAGCGGGGGGTCCTCCTACGAGCAGTACTTC. Translation: CASSPPASGGSSYEQYF. V and J are TRBV12-1 and TRBJ2-7; TRBD2, the table's D call, lacks a check against the DNA. TRBV12-1 is listed as a pseudogene. The CDR3 loop spans 17 amino acids.

This chain connects TRBV5-6 to TRBJ2-3; no firm D call. Germline lookup yields CDR1 SGHDT and CDR2 YYEEEE. The V and J ends lost 5 bases and 0 bases respectively, with 7 bases between them. The CDR3 is 13 residues long. The CDR3 reads CASSWASTDTQYF. The CDR3 DNA follows: TGTGCCAGCAGTTGGGCCAGCACAGATACGCAGTATTTT.

V gene TRBV9 combines with J gene TRBJ1-1; 7 bases are a match to TRBD1. The germline V gene has CDR1 SGDLS and CDR2 YYNGEE. V was clipped by 4 bases and J by 4 bases; unmatched bases: 4. The CDR3 loop spans 13 amino acids. The CDR3, as DNA: TGTGCCAGCAGCTCAGGGGGAGGCACTGAAGCTTTCTTT. Residues: CASSSGGGTEAFF.

The gene calls are TRBV30 and TRBJ2-7; 8 nucleotides agree with TRBD1. J lost 0 bases, V lost 4 bases, and 5 bases had no gene match. The CDR3 loop spans 14 amino acids. Per germline, CDR1 GTSNPN and CDR2 SVGIG (reference sequence). The DNA for the CDR3 is TGTGCCTGGAATTTCAGGGGGCTCTCCTACGAGCAGTACTTC. Translating it yields CAWNFRGLSYEQYF.

The CDR3 protein is CASSEAKRGLKNIQYF. Here the CDR3 DNA reads TGTGCCAGCAGTGAAGCTAAGAGGGGGCTTAAAAACATTCAGTACTTC. The rearrangement uses TRBV2 and TRBJ2-4; 7 bases agree with TRBD1. Germline CDR1 SNHLY, CDR2 FYNNEI. With 0 bases clipped from V and 4 bases from J, the junction kept 6 bases outside the gene matches. The CDR3 is 16 residues long.

V is TRBV11-3 and J is TRBJ2-4, with 7 nucleotides matching TRBD1. Trimming cost V 4 bases and J 5 bases; bases outside gene matches: 8. There are 15 residues in the CDR3. Germline V gene data show CDR1 as SGHNT and CDR2 as YENEEA. The CDR3 loop is CASSSGEGTENIQYF. The CDR3 nucleotides are TGTGCCAGCAGCTCAGGGGAAGGGACAGAAAACATTCAGTACTTC.

This clone came up a few times. The rearrangement links TRBV7-2 to TRBJ2-5; TRBD2 matches 8 bases. The trim removed 3 bases at V and 4 bases at J, leaving 10 bases unmatched. CDR1 and CDR2 from the germline V gene are SGHTA and FQGNSA. This CDR3 is built from 16 residues. This CDR3 is CASSFPSGGRAETQYF. The CDR3, as DNA: TGTGCCAGCAGCTTTCCCAGCGGGGGCCGGGCAGAGACCCAGTACTTC.

The gene calls are TRBV4-3 and TRBJ2-5, with D perhaps matching TRBD2 (5 bases). The CDR3 covers 18 residues. From germline, CDR1 is LGHNA and CDR2 YSLEER. The V and J ends lost 0 bases and 0 bases respectively, with 17 bases between them. DNA of the CDR3: TGCGCCAGCAGCCAAGAACCGGGATCCTCTACGTACCAAGAGACCCAGTACTTC. This encodes CASSQEPGSSTYQETQYF.

This chain joins TRBV27 and TRBJ1-2, with 9 positions matching TRBD1. With V trimmed by 6 bases and J by 2 bases, 1 base remained unmatched. Per germline, CDR1 MNHEY and CDR2 SMNVEV (reference sequence). There are 13 residues in the CDR3. Here the CDR3 reads CASRGTGNYGYTF. The CDR3 DNA reads as TGTGCCAGCAGGGGGACAGGGAACTATGGCTACACCTTC.

This rearrangement joins TRBV5-5 to TRBJ2-1; D ambiguous. V was cut by 5 bases and J by 4 bases, with 7 bases left in between. This CDR3 comprises 12 residues. Germline-derived CDR1 and CDR2 are SGHKS and YYEKEE (reference sequence). The CDR3 DNA reads as TGTGCCAGCAGTCAGGTTTACAATGAGCAGTTCTTC. Protein: CASSQVYNEQFF.

This clone came up a few times. This same CDR3 is encoded by further DNA sequences in the sample. This chain links TRBV6-6 with TRBJ1-5; 7 positions agree with TRBD1. Germline values: CDR1 MNHNY, CDR2 SVGAGI (reference sequence). CDR3 size: 15 residues. The junction had 5 bases not matched to a gene; V was cut back by 6 bases and J by 0 bases. CDR3 coding DNA: TGTGCCAGCAGGAGACAGGGAAATAGCAATCAGCCCCAGCATTTT. It is translated as CASRRQGNSNQPQHF.